Below, 3 T cell receptor beta chains from the same sample are listed, as sequenced in a study of blood T cell repertoires in COVID-19. This table comes from immunoSEQ multiplex PCR, and its TCRdb copy is limited to in-frame clones, with some not included. The sample lists over 150,000 clones, over 60% occurring once. Material for sequencing was peripheral blood. The receptors shown here come from a woman between 65 and 79 years old with acute or convalescent COVID-19.

The chain joins TRBV4-1 to TRBJ1-1; D uncertain. CDR1 is MGHRA and CDR2 is YSYEKL in the germline V gene. Deletions cut 1 base from V and 0 bases from J, with 9 bases between. The CDR3 runs 15 residues. This CDR3 reads CASSQGARLNTEAFF. The CDR3 bases are TGCGCCAGCAGCCAAGGGGCCAGGTTGAACACTGAAGCTTTCTTT.

The V and J genes are TRBV1 and TRBJ2-1; the D segment call TRBD2 is taken from the table without a DNA check. TRBV1 is a pseudogene. The CDR3 covers 15 residues. Here the CDR3 reads CTSGKSGNKYNEQFF. DNA of the CDR3: TGCACCAGCGGGAAGAGCGGAAATAAATACAATGAGCAGTTCTTC.

V and J are TRBV19 and TRBJ1-5; D may be TRBD1 (5 bases). The CDR3 extends over 14 amino acids. The germline V and J ends were trimmed by 6 bases and 5 bases, with 14 bases remaining between them. CDR1 and CDR2 from the germline V gene are LNHDA and SQIVND (reference sequence). As DNA, the CDR3 is TGTGCCAGTAGGAAATCAGGAGGGGATCAGCCCCAGCATTTT. This encodes CASRKSGGDQPQHF.